This record concerns one TCR beta chain sequence. These data are taken from a study of blood T cell repertoires in COVID-19. About the study: Some COVID-19 samples were acute and others convalescent; all came from the United States, Italy and Spain.

Measured with immunoSEQ multiplex PCR; TCRdb has only the in-frame clones, and not every one. The table includes more than 45,000 clones, around 90% detected once. The germline V gene encodes CDR1 GTSNPN and CDR2 SVGIG (reference sequence). The V and J ends lost 5 bases and 3 bases respectively, with 14 bases between them. The CDR3 loop spans 15 amino acids. This chain joins TRBV30 and TRBJ1-6, with D tentatively TRBD1 (5 bases). The clonotype originates from a woman older than 75 with COVID-19, enrolled during active disease. Sequenced: peripheral blood. CDR3 DNA: TGTGCCTGGGGGACGCCGGGACTCTATAATTCACCCCTCCACTTT. Its translation: CAWGTPGLYNSPLHF.